This TCR beta chain emerged from a study of blood T cell repertoires in COVID-19 (dated by TCRdb to 2020 to 2021). As for the study more broadly: Collaborator samples came from the United States, Italy and Spain and covered acute and convalescent phases of COVID-19. The prospective study material was composed of cDNA or gDNA derived from T cells, B-cell-depleted T cells, or PBMCs. Subjects who had been exposed to COVID-19, were actively infected with it, or had recovered from it provided the deeply sampled blood TCRbeta repertoires that made up the dataset. The repertoires were released in a freely available public database intended as a resource for research on the immune response to SARS-CoV-2. Samples were obtained from the ongoing ImmuneRACE study (first 160 participants) and from 1,254 subjects provided by 6 global collaborators. The sample metadata nearly always contained a de-identified subject ID, COVID-19 status, age in years and sex. Where HLA class I and class II types were available, the types were taken from metadata supplied by the sample provider, not from assay-based typing. Findings and caveats that apply to the study as a whole: The quantity of clinical and demographic metadata differed by source and by participant and was supplied without curation.

Trimmed from V: 1 base; trimmed from J: 3 bases; junction bases lacking a gene match: 7. CDR3 length: 15 amino acids, cysteine to phenylalanine. Only the CDR3 DNA stays, 45 bases, in frame from base 1. Looking up the germline V gene (reference sequence) yields CDR1 SGHNT and CDR2 YYREEE. The collaborating institutions used their own protocols to collect whole blood in K2EDTA tubes. Collaborator samples were shipped for TCRbeta analysis as frozen whole blood, isolated PBMCs, or DNA extracted from either sample type. The immunoSEQ Assay, a bias-controlled multiplex PCR, was used to amplify TCRbeta CDR3 regions from genomic DNA. The published analysis was carried out like this. Within the assay, amplification of reference gene primers was used to estimate how many nucleated cells each sample contained. To quantify the absolute abundance of each unique TCRbeta CDR3 rearrangement, sequence reads were collapsed and filtered. For each sample, productive Simpson clonality was calculated as the square root of Simpson's diversity index over productive rearrangements. TCRdb retrieved this table from immuneACCESS and kept in-frame rearrangements only. Not all clones are present; in checked studies, unresolved V genes account for under half, and no reason is known for the remainder. The D gene and trimming were derived from the DNA, and the V and J assignments and clone size from that table. This sample lists about 260,000 clones; approximately 86% were detected once. The ten top clones hold 8.5% to 9% of the sample.

Notes on this clone: No cognate antigen has been identified for it. No much larger clone exists at a distance of one base, and base qualities are not known.

The chain joins TRBV5-4 to TRBJ2-7; TRBD2 fits 7 bases in the junction. Sequences were obtained from peripheral blood. This receptor was taken from a man between 40 and 49 years old with active or convalescent COVID-19. The nucleotide sequence is TGTGCCAGCAGCTTGCAGGGAGGGTCGGGCTACGAGCAGTACTTC. It is translated as CASSLQGGSGYEQYF.